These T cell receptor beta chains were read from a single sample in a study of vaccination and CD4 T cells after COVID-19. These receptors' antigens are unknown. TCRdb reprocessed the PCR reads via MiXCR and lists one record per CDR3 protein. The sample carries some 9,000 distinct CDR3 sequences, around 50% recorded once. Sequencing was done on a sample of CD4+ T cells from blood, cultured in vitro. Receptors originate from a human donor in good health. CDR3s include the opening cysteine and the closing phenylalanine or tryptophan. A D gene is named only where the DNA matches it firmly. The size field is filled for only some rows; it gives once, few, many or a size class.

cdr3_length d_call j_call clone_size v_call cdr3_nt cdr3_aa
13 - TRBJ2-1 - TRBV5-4 TGTGCCAGCAGCTTGGAGGCGGAAAATGAGCAGTTCTTC CASSLEAENEQFF
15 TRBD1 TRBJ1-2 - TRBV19 TGTGCCAGTAGACGACCCGGGACAGGGAACTATGGCTACACCTTC CASRRPGTGNYGYTF
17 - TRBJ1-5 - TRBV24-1 TGTGCCACAAGAAAGTCCGGAGTCAGGGAGGAGAACCTGCCCCAGCATTTT CATRKSGVREENLPQHF
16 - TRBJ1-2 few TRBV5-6 TGTGCCAGCAGCTTGTCCGGTGGGTCGCCTGGCTATGGCTACACCTTC CASSLSGGSPGYGYTF
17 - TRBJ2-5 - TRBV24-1 TGTGCCACCAGTGATTCCCCACAGGAAACCTACCAAGAGACCCAGTACTTC CATSDSPQETYQETQYF
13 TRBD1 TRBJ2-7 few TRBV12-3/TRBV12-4 TGTGCCAGCAGTGGGACAGGGACCTACGAGCAGTACTTC CASSGTGTYEQYF
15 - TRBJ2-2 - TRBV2 TGTGCCAGCACCAGACAGGAATCGAACACCGGGGAGCTGTTTTTT CASTRQESNTGELFF
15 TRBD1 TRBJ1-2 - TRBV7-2 TGTGCCAGCAGCTTAGCTATCGGGACAGGGGATGGCTACACCTTC CASSLAIGTGDGYTF
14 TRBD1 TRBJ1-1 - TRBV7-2 TGTGCCAGCAGCATACAGGGGAAAAACACTGAAGCTTTCTTT CASSIQGKNTEAFF
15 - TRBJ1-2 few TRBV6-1 TGTGCCAGCAGTGAAATGGGTCAGGGGTCCTATGGCTACACCTTC CASSEMGQGSYGYTF
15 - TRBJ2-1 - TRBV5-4 TGTGCCAGCAGCCACGATGCCGGGAGAGACAATGAGCAGTTCTTC CASSHDAGRDNEQFF
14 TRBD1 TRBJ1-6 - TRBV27 TGTGCCAGCAGTTCTTGGGACAGGGGGTCACCCCTCCACTTT CASSSWDRGSPLHF
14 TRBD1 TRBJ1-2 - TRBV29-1 TGCAGCGCTTCCGGGACAGATGCTAACTATGGCTACACCTTC CSASGTDANYGYTF
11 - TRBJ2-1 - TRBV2 TGTGCCAGCAGTGAGCGTGGTGAGCAGTTCTTC CASSERGEQFF
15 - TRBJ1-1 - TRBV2 TGTGCCAGCAGTGAAGGGGGCAGCCCAAGCTTCGAAGCTTTCTTT CASSEGGSPSFEAFF
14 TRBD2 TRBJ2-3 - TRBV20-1 TGCAGTGCTTCCCGGACTAGCGGCTCAGATACGCAGTATTTT CSASRTSGSDTQYF
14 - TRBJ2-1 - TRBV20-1 TGCAGCCCAGGGACTCGACTTTCCTACAATGAGCAGTTCTTC CSPGTRLSYNEQFF
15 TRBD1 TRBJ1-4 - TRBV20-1 TGCAGTGCTAGAGATCGGGACAGGGGTAATGAAAAACTGTTTTTT CSARDRDRGNEKLFF
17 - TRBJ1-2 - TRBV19 TGTGCCAGTAGGAGACAACTAACAGGTCGGGCAAACTATGGCTACACCTTC CASRRQLTGRANYGYTF
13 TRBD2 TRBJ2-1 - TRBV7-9 TGTGCCAGCAGCCTCAACCCGGGACTAGCGCCTGTCTTC CASSLNPGLAPVF
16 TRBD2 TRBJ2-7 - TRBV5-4 TGTGCCAGCAGCATCGGACTAGCGGGAGTTGTAGGCGAGCAGTACTTC CASSIGLAGVVGEQYF
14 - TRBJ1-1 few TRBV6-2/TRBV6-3 TGTGCCAGCAGTTACTCGAGTATAAGCTCTGAAGCTTTCTTT CASSYSSISSEAFF
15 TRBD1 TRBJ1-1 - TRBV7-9 TGTGCCAGCAGCTCCCAGGGGGGTACCGAAACGGGAGCTTTCTTT CASSSQGGTETGAFF
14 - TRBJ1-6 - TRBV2 TGTGCCAGCAGCGCAGACTCCTATAATTCACCCCTCCACTTT CASSADSYNSPLHF
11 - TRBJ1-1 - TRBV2 TGTGCCAGCGGAGAGTCGGAGGCAGCTTTCTTT CASGESEAAFF
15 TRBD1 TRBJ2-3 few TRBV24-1 TGTGCCACCAGTATAGGGACAGGTAGCACAGATACGCAGTATTTT CATSIGTGSTDTQYF
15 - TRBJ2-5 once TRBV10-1 TGCGCCAGCAGTGAGGTCGGGGCCGTCGGAGAGACCCAGTACTTC CASSEVGAVGETQYF
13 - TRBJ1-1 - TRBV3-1 TGTGCCAGCAGCCTCGGGGGGATCACTGAAGCTTTCTTT CASSLGGITEAFF
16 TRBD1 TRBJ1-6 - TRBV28 TGTGCCAGCAGTTTGATCGGCAGGGGGCATTTTTCACCCCTCCACTTT CASSLIGRGHFSPLHF
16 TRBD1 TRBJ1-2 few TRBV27 TGTGCCAGCAGACCCTGGGGACAGGGAGGTAACTATGGCTACACCTTC CASRPWGQGGNYGYTF
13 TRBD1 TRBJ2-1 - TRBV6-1 TGTGCCACCTCAGGACAGGGTCTGAATGAGCAGTTCTTC CATSGQGLNEQFF
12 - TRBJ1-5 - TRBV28 TGTGCCAGCAAGGGGTTAGGTCAGCCCCAGCATTTT CASKGLGQPQHF
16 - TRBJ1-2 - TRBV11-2 TGTGCCAGCAGCTCGTACTCGGACCGGGACGGCTATGGCTACACCTTC CASSSYSDRDGYGYTF
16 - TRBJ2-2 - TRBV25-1 TGTGCCAGCAGTGCCCGTGGGGGCCTGAGCACCGGGGAGCTGTTTTTT CASSARGGLSTGELFF
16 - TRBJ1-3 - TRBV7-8 TGTGCCAGCAGCCTCTCTCAAGGACCCCCGGGGAACACCATATATTTT CASSLSQGPPGNTIYF
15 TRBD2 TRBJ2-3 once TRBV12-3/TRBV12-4 TGTGCCAGCAGCCCGATGGGACTATCCACAGATACGCAGTATTTT CASSPMGLSTDTQYF
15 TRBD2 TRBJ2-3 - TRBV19 TGTGCCAGTAGTATTGGTAGCGGGAGAGTAGATACGCAGTATTTT CASSIGSGRVDTQYF
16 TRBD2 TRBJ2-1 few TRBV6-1 TGTGCCAGCAGTCGTACGGCGGGGAGGGGAGTAGATGAGCAGTTCTTC CASSRTAGRGVDEQFF
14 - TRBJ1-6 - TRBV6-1 TGTGCCAGCAGGTCAGGCGGAGGAAGCTCACCCCTCCACTTT CASRSGGGSSPLHF
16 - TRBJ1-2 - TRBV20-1 TGCAGTGCTAGAGACCCCATTCACAGGAGATCCTATGGCTACACCTTC CSARDPIHRRSYGYTF
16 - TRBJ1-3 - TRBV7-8 TGTGCCAGCAGCTTAGTTGGCAGGGACACTGGAAACACCATATATTTT CASSLVGRDTGNTIYF
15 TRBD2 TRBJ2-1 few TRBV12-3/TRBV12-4 TGTGCCAGCAGTTTCCCTAGCGGGTTTAACAATGAGCAGTTCTTC CASSFPSGFNNEQFF
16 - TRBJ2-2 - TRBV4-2 TGTGCCAGCAGCCAAGTCGCGGACACGGACTCCGGGGAGCTGTTTTTT CASSQVADTDSGELFF
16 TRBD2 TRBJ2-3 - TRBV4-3 TGCGCCAGCAGCCCTACCGGCGGGGGGCAGGCAGATACGCAGTATTTT CASSPTGGGQADTQYF
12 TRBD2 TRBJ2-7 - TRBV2 TGTGCCAGCAGTGGGGACTACTACGAGCAGTACTTC CASSGDYYEQYF
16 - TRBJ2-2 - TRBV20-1 TGCAGTGCTAGTGGGGGGAAGGGTAGGGACACCGGGGAGCTGTTTTTT CSASGGKGRDTGELFF
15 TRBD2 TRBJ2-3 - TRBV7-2 TGTGCCAGCAGCTTATTGCGGGGGGGCACAGATACGCAGTATTTT CASSLLRGGTDTQYF
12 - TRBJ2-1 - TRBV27 TGTGCCAGCAGTCCCCAACTTAATGAGCAGTTCTTC CASSPQLNEQFF
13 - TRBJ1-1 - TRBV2 TGTGCCAGCAGTGATGTGGCAGGAACTGAAGCTTTCTTT CASSDVAGTEAFF
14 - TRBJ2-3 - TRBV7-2 TGTGCCAGCAGCTCTCCCGAAGCCACAGATACGCAGTATTTT CASSSPEATDTQYF
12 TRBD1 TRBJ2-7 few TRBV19 TGTGCTTCGACAGGGAGTGGCCACGAGCAGTACTTC CASTGSGHEQYF
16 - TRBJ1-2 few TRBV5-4 TGTGCCAGCAGCCTGCCCGGGCAGACGACTACAAGTGGCTACACCTTC CASSLPGQTTTSGYTF
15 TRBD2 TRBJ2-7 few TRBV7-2 TGTGCCAGCAGCTTCAACACCGGGACTAGCGGGGAGCGGTACTTC CASSFNTGTSGERYF
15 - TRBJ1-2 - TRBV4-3 TGCGCCAGCAGCCAAGATCCCGGGGGAACCTATGGCTACACCTTC CASSQDPGGTYGYTF
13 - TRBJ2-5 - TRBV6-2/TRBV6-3 TGTGCCAGCAGTACCGGGCCCACGGGGGCCCAGTACTTC CASSTGPTGAQYF
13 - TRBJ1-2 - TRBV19 TGTGCCAGTAGTATACTAGCGAACTATGGCTACACCTTC CASSILANYGYTF
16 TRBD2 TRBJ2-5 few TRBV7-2 TGTGCCAGCAGCTTAGGTCACCGGGGGGTCCCTGAGACCCAGTACTTC CASSLGHRGVPETQYF
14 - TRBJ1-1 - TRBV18 TGTGCCAGCTCCCTCAATGGAGGGAAGGCTGAAGCTTTCTTT CASSLNGGKAEAFF